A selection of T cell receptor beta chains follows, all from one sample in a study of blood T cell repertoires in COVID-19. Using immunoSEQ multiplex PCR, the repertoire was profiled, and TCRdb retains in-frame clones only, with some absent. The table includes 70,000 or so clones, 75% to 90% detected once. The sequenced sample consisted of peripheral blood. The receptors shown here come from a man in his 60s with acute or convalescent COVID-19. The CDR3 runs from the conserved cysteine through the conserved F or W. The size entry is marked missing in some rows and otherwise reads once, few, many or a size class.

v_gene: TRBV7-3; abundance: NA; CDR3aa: CASSLAGGSTDTQYF
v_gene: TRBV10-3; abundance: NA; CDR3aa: CAISENEPRDGTQYF
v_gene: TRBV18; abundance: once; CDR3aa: CASSERQSYEQYF
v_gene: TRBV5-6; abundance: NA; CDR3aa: CASSLAASASTDTQYF
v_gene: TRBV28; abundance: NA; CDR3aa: CASSFDLAKNIQYF
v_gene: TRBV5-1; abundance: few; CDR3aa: CASSLEQGRRYEQYF
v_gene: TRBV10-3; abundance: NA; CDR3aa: CAISERTTHTGELFF
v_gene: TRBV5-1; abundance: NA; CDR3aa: CASSLDVKNTGELFF
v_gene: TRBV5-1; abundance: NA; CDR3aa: CASSLAVSTGGNTGELFF
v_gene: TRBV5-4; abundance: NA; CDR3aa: CASSSSGGADETQYF
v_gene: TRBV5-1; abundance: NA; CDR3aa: CASSLGTGGNYGYTF
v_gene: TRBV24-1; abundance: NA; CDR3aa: CATSDVGTGGEQFF
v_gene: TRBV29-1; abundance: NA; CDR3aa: CSVGQGATSYEQYF
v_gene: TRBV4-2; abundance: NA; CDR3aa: CASSRTSGGAEDTQYF
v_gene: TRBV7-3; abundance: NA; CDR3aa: CASSHRRGAGTGELFF
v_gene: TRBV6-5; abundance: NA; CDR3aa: CASSYGQGVQPQHF